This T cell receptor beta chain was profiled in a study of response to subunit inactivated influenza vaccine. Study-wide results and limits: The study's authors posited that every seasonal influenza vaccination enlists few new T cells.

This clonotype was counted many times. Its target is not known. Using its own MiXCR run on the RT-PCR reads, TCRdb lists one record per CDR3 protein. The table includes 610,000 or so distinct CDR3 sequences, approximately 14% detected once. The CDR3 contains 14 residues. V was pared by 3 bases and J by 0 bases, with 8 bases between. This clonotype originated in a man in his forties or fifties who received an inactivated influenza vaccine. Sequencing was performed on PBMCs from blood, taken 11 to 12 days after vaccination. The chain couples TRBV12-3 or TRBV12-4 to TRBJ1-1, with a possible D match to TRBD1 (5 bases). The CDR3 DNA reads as TGTGCCAGCAGTTTCGGGGCCCTGAACACTGAAGCTTTCTTT. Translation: CASSFGALNTEAFF.